Listed below are T cell receptor beta chains from one sample, sequenced in a study of T cell responses to AZD1222 COVID-19 vaccine. Repertoires were generated with immunoSEQ multiplex PCR, while TCRdb's copy carries only in-frame clones and drops some. There are about 86,000 clones in the sample; around 80% occur only once, and roughly 21% lies in the top ten. The source was peripheral blood, collected on day 0 of AZD1222 vaccination. These receptors were obtained from an adult in good health. The conserved cysteine and the conserved F or W are not part of the CDR3 here. The order of the fields is J gene, D gene, V gene, CDR3 protein. The D gene is left open where the match is weak.

TRBJ2-6	NA	TRBV9	ASSAQGHGANVLT
TRBJ2-7	TRBD2	TRBV2	ASSAKTSGYEQY
TRBJ2-1	TRBD2	TRBV7-9	ASNLKGLAGGVNEQF
TRBJ2-2	TRBD1	TRBV28	ASSLGTGVTGELF
TRBJ2-1	NA	TRBV12-3/TRBV12-4	ASSQLLYNEQF
TRBJ2-3	NA	TRBV5-1	ASSLVAMTDTQY
TRBJ2-5	NA	TRBV18	ASSLPGVVETQY
TRBJ2-2	NA	TRBV6-2/TRBV6-3	ASSYTPAAGGELF
TRBJ1-6	TRBD1	TRBV30	AWGTDNSPLH
TRBJ1-6	TRBD1	TRBV5-4	ASSLGTGENNSPLH
TRBJ2-1	NA	TRBV28	ASTGLLGQWNEQF
TRBJ2-7	NA	TRBV6-5	ASEGVPTYEQY
TRBJ1-2	NA	TRBV3-1/TRBV3-2	ASNLGGRGGYT
TRBJ2-3	NA	TRBV9	ASSSSGGRADTQY
TRBJ2-5	NA	TRBV11-3	ASSLAGRAQETQY
TRBJ2-2	TRBD1	TRBV6-6	ASIYRTGTGKREWTGELF
TRBJ1-6	NA	TRBV27	ASSFDELRSPLH
TRBJ2-7	TRBD2	TRBV7-2	ASSQRLAGPYEQY
TRBJ1-5	NA	TRBV19	ASSLNRDNQPQH
TRBJ2-1	NA	TRBV6-5	ASSSMGTMYNEQF
TRBJ2-7	TRBD1	TRBV5-1	ASSVTAGYRGQTYEQY
TRBJ1-5	NA	TRBV30	AWRVKSDNQPQH
TRBJ1-6	NA	TRBV7-6	ASSSPRGLAYNSPLH
TRBJ2-6	TRBD1	TRBV7-2	ASSLYGRGPGANVLT
TRBJ1-2	NA	TRBV19	ASSVDLTRGYGYT
TRBJ2-1	TRBD2	TRBV5-4	ASSPLAGSYNEQF
TRBJ2-1	NA	TRBV3-1/TRBV3-2	ASSQDTPLSSYNEQF
TRBJ2-3	NA	TRBV6-6	ASSLPTPDTQY
TRBJ2-7	TRBD2	TRBV5-1	ASSALAGGSEQY
TRBJ1-2	NA	TRBV2	ASRPGQSYGYT
TRBJ2-7	NA	TRBV6-5	ASRSGDNEQY